The 15 T cell receptor beta chains below were found in one sample sequenced in a study of Ad26.COV2.S vaccination and SARS-CoV-2 variants. Treatment indicated: approximately 18 received Ad26.COV2.S at low or high dose, single or two shots; roughly five received placebo; per-sample allocation not given. After the first vaccine or placebo injection, samples were drawn on day 63. Here immunoSEQ multiplex PCR was the method, and the copy in TCRdb shows in-frame clones only, minus some. The sample contains roughly 320,000 clones, about 82% of which appear only once. Here the sequenced sample was peripheral blood, taken in a trial of Ad26.COV2.S vaccine versus placebo. The receptors shown here come from a person between 18 and 59 years old who received the Ad26.COV2.S COVID-19 vaccine or a placebo.

This sequence joins TRBV2 and TRBJ2-4; D remains unclear. Per the germline V gene, CDR1 is SNHLY and CDR2 is FYNNEI. There are 14 residues in the CDR3. The V gene lost 3 bases and the J gene lost 0 bases, with 6 bases spanning the gap. CDR3: CASSETRAKNIQYF. In DNA form, the CDR3 reads TGTGCCAGCAGTGAGACGCGAGCCAAAAACATTCAGTACTTC.

This rearrangement joins TRBV11-2 to TRBJ2-4; TRBD2 matches 9 bases. CDR3 length: 17 residues. Trimming at V came to 3 bases and at J to 4 bases, leaving 10 bases not matched to a gene. Germline values: CDR1 SGHAT, CDR2 FQNNGV. The CDR3 spells CASSFTHTTSGKNIQYF. CDR3 nucleotide sequence: TGTGCCAGCAGCTTTACCCACACGACTAGCGGTAAAAACATTCAGTACTTC.

This chain uses TRBV7-9 with TRBJ1-5, with 10 positions matching TRBD1. Germline V gene data show CDR1 as SEHNR and CDR2 as FQNEAQ (reference sequence). The V and J ends lost 0 bases and 2 bases, in that order; junction bases with no gene match: 10. The CDR3 extends over 19 amino acids. The CDR3 sequence is CASSLAVGTGVGGNQPQHF. CDR3 DNA: TGTGCCAGCAGCTTAGCAGTTGGGACAGGGGTAGGGGGCAATCAGCCCCAGCATTTT.

This chain uses TRBV10-1 with TRBJ1-2; 9 bases agree with TRBD1. Trimming removed 7 bases from V and 8 bases from J; junction bases left unmatched: 14. CDR1 and CDR2 (germline): WNHNN, SYGVQD (reference sequence). The CDR3 totals 15 residues. CDR3 DNA sequence: TGCGCCAGCATTGACAGGGGGGTATGTAAGGAGGGCTACACCTTC. Translation gives CASIDRGVCKEGYTF.

This clone has more than one count but fewer than ten. J is TRBJ2-3 and V is TRBV7-3; unclear D gene. There are 12 residues in the CDR3. The V end lost 2 bases, the J end lost 6 bases, and 6 bases lay between the germline ends. The germline gives CDR1 SGHTA, CDR2 FQGTGA. CDR3 in DNA: TGTGCCAGCAGCTTACATTCGGATACGCAGTATTTT. Protein sequence: CASSLHSDTQYF. The full variable domain, with the rest looked up from reference TRBV7-3 and TRBJ2-3, is GAGVSQTPSNKVTEKGKYVELRCDPISGHTALYWYRQSLGQGPEFLIYFQGTGAADDSGLPNDRFFAVRPEGSVSTLKIQRTERGDSAVYLCASSLHSDTQYFGPGTRLTVL.

The genes are TRBV6-1 and TRBJ2-2; D uncertain. Germline CDR1 MNHNS, CDR2 SASEGT. The CDR3 covers 13 residues. V lost 1 base and J 6 bases, leaving 6 bases between the germline ends. The CDR3 sequence: CASSEGFPGELFF. CDR3 nucleotide sequence: TGTGCCAGCAGTGAAGGTTTTCCCGGGGAGCTGTTTTTT.

V is TRBV4-1 and J is TRBJ2-5; 10 bases match TRBD2. The germline V gene has CDR1 MGHRA and CDR2 YSYEKL. The CDR3 sequence is 17 residues long. V lost 2 bases to trimming and J lost 4 bases; unmatched junction nucleotides: 10. The CDR3 here is CASSQRGSGGATETQYF. In nucleotides, the CDR3 is TGCGCCAGCAGCCAACGGGGGAGCGGGGGGGCGACAGAGACCCAGTACTTC.

The chain employs TRBV5-1 and TRBJ2-3, with TRBD1 identical over 7 bases. The CDR3 is made up of 16 amino acids. Unmatched junction bases numbered 8, after V lost 0 bases and J lost 4 bases. Germline V gives CDR1 SGHRS, CDR2 YFSETQ. CDR3 residues: CASSLGRRGNADTQYF. In DNA form, the CDR3 reads TGCGCCAGCAGCTTGGGTCGCAGGGGGAACGCAGATACGCAGTATTTT.

This chain connects TRBV2 to TRBJ1-1; TRBD1 matches 9 bases. This CDR3 contains 15 residues. V lost 7 bases and J lost 0; bases outside the gene matches: 6. Germline V gene sequence: CDR1 SNHLY, CDR2 FYNNEI. The CDR3 reads CASTMTGGMNTEAFF. The DNA of the CDR3 is TGTGCCAGCACCATGACAGGGGGAATGAACACTGAAGCTTTCTTT.

This clone was counted only a few times. The chain joins TRBV27 to TRBJ1-2; 7 bases match TRBD1. The V gene end was trimmed by 6 bases and the J gene end by 0 bases; junction bases not matched to a gene: 10. CDR1 is MNHEY, CDR2 SMNVEV, per germline (reference sequence). This CDR3 has 16 residues. CDR3 sequence: CASSTIRGQSNYGYTF. The CDR3 DNA reads TGTGCCAGCAGCACGATAAGGGGGCAGTCTAACTATGGCTACACCTTC.

V usage is TRBV27 and J usage is TRBJ2-7; 11 bases match TRBD1. Germline CDR1 is MNHEY and CDR2 is SMNVEV (reference sequence). This CDR3 is 15 amino acids long. Germline trimming cut 4 bases from V and 6 bases from J; bases unmatched to any gene: 8. In nucleotides, the CDR3 is TGTGCCAGCAGTTCATCCGGGACAGGGGGGAGCGAGCAGTACTTC. Residues: CASSSSGTGGSEQYF.

The rearrangement joins TRBV4-2 to TRBJ2-5; D is possibly TRBD2 (7 bases). Trimming took 0 bases from V and 6 from J, leaving 17 bases between them. Germline assignment: CDR1 LGHNA and CDR2 YNFKEQ. There are 16 residues in the CDR3. CDR3 nucleotides: TGTGCCAGCAGCCAAGATCTATTGGGGGGGCCGAAGACCCAGTACTTC. Translated: CASSQDLLGGPKTQYF.

V is TRBV18 and J is TRBJ2-3; 9 bases are a match to TRBD2. J lost 7 bases, V lost 3 bases, and 5 bases had no gene match. The V gene's germline CDR1 is KGHSH and CDR2 LQKENI. The CDR3 spans 14 residues. CDR3 loop: CASSPREGGYTQYF. DNA of the CDR3: TGTGCCAGCTCACCGCGGGAGGGCGGTTATACGCAGTATTTT.

The chain employs TRBV3-1 (or the pseudogene TRBV3-2) and TRBJ2-1; D is perhaps TRBD1 (5 bases). Germline CDR1 reads LGHDT; CDR2 reads YNNKEL (reference sequence). CDR3 length: 16 amino acids. Trimming left V 4 bases short and J 2 bases short, with 15 bases between. CDR3 sequence reads: CASSRTLFPTYNEQFF. CDR3 sequence (DNA): TGTGCCAGCAGCCGGACACTCTTCCCCACCTACAATGAGCAGTTCTTC.

V is TRBV27 and J is TRBJ1-5, with D possibly matching TRBD1 (6 bases). Looked up from germline, CDR1 is MNHEY and CDR2 is SMNVEV (reference sequence). V was cut by 2 bases and J by 4 bases, with 6 bases left in between. The CDR3 has 13 residues. CDR3 DNA: TGTGCCAGCAGTTTAGGACAGAATCAGCCCCAGCATTTT. This sequence encodes CASSLGQNQPQHF.